This T cell receptor beta chain was observed in a study of T-cell memory formation after mild COVID-19. The CDR3 runs to 14 residues. The germline gives CDR1 SEHNR, CDR2 FQNEAQ (reference sequence). With 3 bases clipped from V and 6 bases from J, the junction kept 3 bases outside the gene matches. This clonotype has just a few counts. One entry per CDR3 protein, called by TCRdb with MiXCR from the 5' RACE reads. Among around 440,000 distinct CDR3 sequences listed, 15% to 20% were seen once. The genes are TRBV7-9 and TRBJ2-1, with 9 bases lining up with TRBD2. The sequence was obtained from an adult woman who had mild COVID-19 (a few samples of this study predate the infection). Cell type and time point are not known. The specimen was PBMCs or a T cell subset sorted from them (not recorded which). Written as DNA, the CDR3 is TGTGCCAGCAGCTTGACTAGCGGACTCAATGAGCAGTTCTTC. This sequence encodes CASSLTSGLNEQFF.